This T cell receptor (beta chain) comes out of a study of Tregs in tolerant kidney transplant recipients. For this clone: Its antigen is still unknown. The observed sequence ends 3 residues before the CDR3 terminus, with the missing tail filled in from the germline J gene.

Study findings and constraints: Some patients' samples used different primers over time, so nucleotide sequences weren't comparable. Activated donor B cell expansion appeared to reveal the most relevant donor-specific TCRbeta repertoire.

Trimming removed 5 bases from V and 3 bases from J; junction bases left unmatched: 2. Per germline, CDR1 SGHAT and CDR2 FQNNGV. This CDR3 spans 14 amino acids. Libraries were prepared by immunoSEQ multiplex PCR; TCRdb keeps only in-frame clonotypes and omits some of them. This listing includes 50,000 to 65,000 clones. Unstimulated regulatory T cells (CD4+CD25+CD127-), CD4+CD25- non-regulatory cells, CD4 and CD8 cells were FACS-sorted from thawed PBMCs. The gene calls are TRBV11-2 and TRBJ2-3; 10 nucleotides match TRBD1. The TCR originated in a human donor who received a combined kidney and bone marrow transplant. The starting material was CD4+ T cells from blood, obtained before the transplant. Incomplete CDR3 DNA: TGTGCCAGCAGCAGACAGGGGGCAACAGATACG. Encoded protein: CASSRQGATDT. The CDR3 in full is CASSRQGATDTQYF.